Each of the 24 T cell receptor beta chains below was sequenced from the same sample in a study of blood T cell repertoires in COVID-19. Assay: immunoSEQ multiplex PCR; the TCRdb copy retains only in-frame clones and omits some. The sample yields roughly 110,000 clones, roughly 90% seen once. Sequencing input: peripheral blood. These receptors were taken from a man aged 40-50 years with active or convalescent COVID-19.

This rearrangement joins TRBV11-3 to TRBJ2-7, with D maybe TRBD2 (6 bases). The V end lost 3 bases, the J end lost 2 bases, and 8 bases lay between the germline ends. There are 13 residues in the CDR3. Per germline, CDR1 SGHNT and CDR2 YENEEA. CDR3 loop: CASSLGGPYEQYF. CDR3 DNA sequence: TGTGCCAGCAGCTTGGGGGGACCCTACGAGCAGTACTTC.

The chain recombines TRBV10-3 with TRBJ2-3; maybe TRBD2 (5 bases). This CDR3 has 17 amino acids. Trimming took 6 bases from V and 0 from J, leaving 19 bases between them. The germline gives CDR1 ENHRY, CDR2 SYGVKD. The CDR3 region has the DNA TGTGCCATCAGCTTCTCCGCGGGCCGATCTAGCACAGATACGCAGTATTTT. It is translated as CAISFSAGRSSTDTQYF.

Only one count was recorded for this clone. The chain joins TRBV27 to TRBJ2-7, with 10 positions matching TRBD1. From germline, CDR1 is MNHEY and CDR2 SMNVEV (reference sequence). The V and J ends lost 5 bases and 4 bases, in that order; junction bases with no gene match: 2. The CDR3 has 13 residues. CDR3 sequence: CASSQDRGYEQYF. The CDR3 coding sequence is TGTGCCAGCAGTCAGGACAGGGGGTACGAGCAGTACTTC.

The rearrangement links TRBV24-1 to TRBJ1-1, with D perhaps TRBD1 (5 bases). The germline V and J ends were trimmed by 3 bases and 1 base, with 11 bases remaining between them. Per the germline V gene, CDR1 is KGHDR and CDR2 is SFDVKD. This CDR3 region has 15 residues. The chain's CDR3 is CATSDTPDKNTEAFF. CDR3 sequence (DNA): TGTGCCACCAGTGATACCCCGGACAAGAACACTGAAGCTTTCTTT.

The J gene is TRBJ2-7, the V gene TRBV7-9; tentatively, D is TRBD2 (5 bases). Trimming shortened V by 8 bases and J by 7 bases, and 24 bases separated the two germline ends. Germline lookup yields CDR1 SEHNR and CDR2 FQNEAQ (reference sequence). The CDR3 length is 15 residues. The CDR3 bases are TGTGCCAGCGGGTCTTACGGGATTACGGCCGGGGAGCAGTACTTC. It yields the protein CASGSYGITAGEQYF.

V and J are TRBV6-1 and TRBJ2-5; no firm D call. V lost 4 bases to trimming and J lost 3 bases, with 18 bases between them. The CDR3 is 16 residues long. Germline V gene sequence: CDR1 MNHNS, CDR2 SASEGT. CDR3 protein: CASSVQRSLLEETQYF. CDR3 bases: TGTGCCAGCAGTGTCCAAAGGAGCCTCCTCGAAGAGACCCAGTACTTC.

This rearrangement joins TRBV7-2 to TRBJ2-2; 7 bases align to TRBD1. CDR1 is SGHTA, CDR2 FQGNSA, per germline. The J segment lost 5 bases and the V segment lost 4 bases, leaving 1 base of the junction unmatched. This CDR3 region has 13 residues. DNA for the CDR3: TGTGCCAGCAGCTCACAGGGGACCGGGGAGCTGTTTTTT. It specifies CASSSQGTGELFF. Drawing the rest from reference TRBV7-2 and TRBJ2-2, the complete variable domain is GAGVSQSPSNKVTEKGKDVELRCDPISGHTALYWYRQSLGQGLEFLIYFQGNSAPDKSGLPSDRFSAERTGGSVSTLTIQRTQQEDSAVYLCASSSQGTGELFFGEGSRLTVL.

V usage is TRBV30 and J usage is TRBJ1-4, with D maybe TRBD1 (5 bases). The CDR3 spans 14 residues. CDR1 is GTSNPN and CDR2 is SVGIG in the germline V gene (reference sequence). Trimming stripped 1 base from V and 1 base from J, with 7 bases between. CDR3 amino acids: CAWSATGTNEKLFF. DNA for the CDR3: TGTGCCTGGAGTGCAACAGGAACTAATGAAAAACTGTTTTTT.

The rearrangement links TRBV4-3 to TRBJ1-1; D is undetermined. Trimming shortened V by 1 base and J by 7 bases, and 10 bases separated the two germline ends. The CDR3 covers 13 residues. Germline CDR1 is LGHNA and CDR2 is YSLEER. The CDR3 sequence: CASSQVAGNEAFF. The CDR3 DNA reads as TGCGCCAGCAGCCAAGTCGCCGGGAATGAAGCTTTCTTT.

The genes are TRBV7-9 and TRBJ1-5; 9 bases agree with TRBD1. Per the germline V gene, CDR1 is SEHNR and CDR2 is FQNEAQ (reference sequence). J was trimmed by 0 bases and V by 5 bases; bases with no gene match: 14. The length of the CDR3 is 19 residues. CDR3 loop: CASSPGGTGLFDSNQPQHF. CDR3 nucleotides: TGTGCCAGCAGCCCCGGAGGGACAGGGCTATTTGATAGCAATCAGCCCCAGCATTTT.

The genes are TRBV30 and TRBJ1-5, with 7 bases fitting TRBD1. Germline lookup yields CDR1 GTSNPN and CDR2 SVGIG (reference sequence). The CDR3 runs to 14 residues. V lost 2 bases and J lost 2; bases outside the gene matches: 3. The CDR3 DNA reads TGTGCCTGGAGTTTTACAGGGGGCAATCAGCCCCAGCATTTT. This encodes CAWSFTGGNQPQHF.

The rearrangement links TRBV7-8 to TRBJ2-5; D perhaps matches TRBD2 (6 bases). This CDR3 is 13 amino acids long. Germline CDR1 and CDR2: SGHVS and FQNEAQ. The V and J ends lost 3 bases and 5 bases respectively, with 10 bases between them. CDR3 DNA sequence: TGTGCCAGCAGCTTCAGGGCGGGGGAGACCCAGTACTTC. Encoded protein: CASSFRAGETQYF.

This clone was picked up one time. The V call is TRBV10-3, the J call TRBJ2-2, with TRBD2 identical over 7 bases. After removal of 2 bases from V and 5 bases from J, the junction contained 11 bases not matched to a gene. The CDR3 contains 17 residues. CDR1 is ENHRY and CDR2 is SYGVKD in the germline V gene. The CDR3 region has the DNA TGTGCCATCAGTGAGCCCTCCTGGGCGGGAGATACCGGGGAGCTGTTTTTT. It translates to CAISEPSWAGDTGELFF.

There are a few counts of this clone. The chain employs TRBV30 and TRBJ2-7, with TRBD1 identical over 7 bases. Trimming took 5 bases from V and 1 from J; bases not matched to a gene: 5. CDR3 size: 13 residues. Germline lookup yields CDR1 GTSNPN and CDR2 SVGIG (reference sequence). The CDR3 coding sequence is TGTGCCTGGGGGACAGTGGAATCCTACGAGCAGTACTTC. This translates into CAWGTVESYEQYF.

The V call is TRBV9, the J call TRBJ2-7; 10 positions agree with TRBD1. Germline assignment: CDR1 SGDLS and CDR2 YYNGEE. The CDR3 consists of 15 residues. The J segment lost 2 bases and the V segment lost 3 bases, leaving 5 bases of the junction unmatched. As DNA, the CDR3 is TGTGCCAGCAGCGACGGACAGGGGGGGCCCTACGAGCAGTACTTC. This encodes CASSDGQGGPYEQYF.

The rearrangement uses TRBV29-1 and TRBJ2-1; 14 bases fit TRBD2. CDR1 is SQVTM and CDR2 is ANQGSEA in the germline V gene. With 3 bases clipped from V and 8 bases from J, the junction kept 9 bases outside the gene matches. The CDR3 is made up of 16 amino acids. CDR3 DNA sequence: TGCAGCGTTGAGAGGAGACTAGCGGGAGGGCCGGATGAGCAGTTCTTC. Translated: CSVERRLAGGPDEQFF.

This chain uses TRBV14 with TRBJ2-1; 7 bases align to TRBD2. This CDR3 has 16 amino acids. With 4 bases clipped from V and 6 bases from J, the junction kept 12 bases outside the gene matches. CDR1 is SGHDN and CDR2 is FVKESK in the germline V gene. CDR3 residues: CASSPLGLVGLNEQFF. CDR3 DNA sequence: TGTGCCAGCAGCCCCCTCGGACTAGTGGGCCTCAATGAGCAGTTCTTC.

The CDR3 here is CAWRQGGRNTEAFF. Here the CDR3 DNA reads TGTGCCTGGAGACAGGGGGGTAGAAACACTGAAGCTTTCTTT. J is TRBJ1-1 and V is TRBV30, with 8 bases lining up with TRBD1. Germline V gives CDR1 GTSNPN, CDR2 SVGIG (reference sequence). There are 14 residues in the CDR3. V was pared by 3 bases and J by 2 bases, with 5 bases of the junction left unmatched.

The J gene is TRBJ2-7, the V gene TRBV6-5, with a weak D call TRBD2 (7 bases). This CDR3 comprises 16 residues. The germline CDR1 and CDR2 sequences are MNHEY and SVGAGI. V gave up 0 bases and J gave up 5 bases, with 17 bases separating them. The CDR3 DNA sequence: TGTGCCAGCAGTTACTCCCCGGGGGGCAAGCCCGACGAGCAGTACTTC. Protein sequence: CASSYSPGGKPDEQYF.

The chain combines TRBV28 with TRBJ1-4; 8 bases agree with TRBD1. The germline V gene encodes CDR1 MDHEN and CDR2 SYDVKM. Trimming at V came to 5 bases and at J to 8 bases, leaving 10 bases not matched to a gene. The CDR3 contains 15 residues. The CDR3 nucleotides are TGTGCCAGCAGTAACCCCCCGGGACAGGTCGAAAAACTGTTTTTT. Protein product: CASSNPPGQVEKLFF.

The chain combines TRBV3-1 (or the pseudogene TRBV3-2) with TRBJ1-1, with D possibly TRBD1 on 5 matching bases. Germline V lookup: CDR1 LGHDT, CDR2 YNNKEL (reference sequence). Trimming pared 4 bases from V and 8 bases from J, leaving 14 bases between. The CDR3 loop spans 13 amino acids. CDR3 loop: CASSPEWGVEAFF. CDR3 DNA sequence: TGTGCCAGCAGCCCGGAGTGGGGGGTAGAAGCTTTCTTT.

The genes are TRBV6-5 and TRBJ2-7; TRBD1 matches 7 bases. V dropped 6 bases and J dropped 2; count of bases not matched to a gene: 7. Germline V gene data show CDR1 as MNHEY and CDR2 as SVGAGI. The CDR3 totals 14 residues. CDR3 nucleotide sequence: TGTGCCAGCAGCCTCCGGGACAGACCCTACGAGCAGTACTTC. Protein: CASSLRDRPYEQYF.

The chain carries TRBV4-3 and TRBJ2-3, with TRBD2 as a possible D gene (6 bases). V lost 3 bases and J 3 bases, leaving 16 bases between the germline ends. Germline CDR1 is LGHNA and CDR2 is YSLEER. CDR3 length: 16 residues. CDR3 residues: CASSQSPSGRTDTQYF. As DNA, the CDR3 is TGCGCCAGCAGCCAGTCCCCCTCCGGGAGAACAGATACGCAGTATTTT.

The V and J genes are TRBV6-5 and TRBJ2-1; possibly TRBD1 for D (8 bases). The CDR3 has 13 residues. Trimming took off 5 bases at V and 6 bases at J, with 11 bases between the two ends. CDR1 is MNHEY and CDR2 is SVGAGI in the germline V gene. For the CDR3, the DNA is TGTGCCAGCAGTAACAGGGGGGGCAATGAGCAGTTCTTC. Translation gives CASSNRGGNEQFF.